This T cell receptor (beta chain) was recorded in a study of human T cells and chemical hapten exposure. Germline trimming cut 6 bases from V and 0 bases from J; bases unmatched to any gene: 5. The CDR3 loop spans 15 amino acids. The germline V gene has CDR1 MNHEY and CDR2 SMNVEV (reference sequence). This clonotype was detected ten times or more. TCRdb re-analysed the RACE reads in MiXCR, keeping a single row per CDR3 protein. The sample holds a few hundred thousand distinct CDR3 sequences, roughly 6% seen once. Documented time point: pre-sensitization, week 0. Treatment noted: therapeutic diphenylcyclopropenone sensitization with weekly scalp DPC.

This sequence joins TRBV27 and TRBJ1-3; TRBD1 agrees at 7 bases. This specimen was whole blood, taken in connection with sensitization to the hapten diphenylcyclopropenone (DPC). The source of this sequence is a woman aged 18-29 years with alopecia areata. Some clones in this sample may be carry-over from other donors' samples. CDR3 in amino acids: CASSYTGASGNTIYF. The CDR3 DNA is TGTGCCAGCAGCTATACAGGGGCCTCTGGAAACACCATATATTTT.